The 5 T cell receptor beta chains listed next were all sequenced from one sample in a study of T cell responses to AZD1222 COVID-19 vaccine. Here immunoSEQ multiplex PCR was the method, and the copy in TCRdb shows in-frame clones only, minus some. This sample yields more than 55,000 clones, of which more than 60% are seen a single time; more than 3% belongs to the top ten. The source was peripheral blood, collected 28 days after the second AZD1222 dose. The source of these receptors is an adult who received the AZD1222 COVID-19 vaccine.

The rearrangement uses TRBV4-3 and TRBJ1-4; D not certain. Germline CDR1 is LGHNA and CDR2 is YSLEER. V was pared by 0 bases and J by 8 bases, with 7 bases between. The CDR3 consists of 13 residues. The CDR3 nucleotides read TGCGCCAGCAGCCAAGATTATACAGAAAAACTGTTTTTT. This gives the protein CASSQDYTEKLFF.

This chain links TRBV15 with TRBJ1-2; 10 nucleotides match TRBD1. The V segment lost 2 bases and the J segment 4 bases; nucleotides outside the gene matches: 7. CDR3 length equals 16 residues. The germline V gene has CDR1 LNHNV and CDR2 YYDKDF (reference sequence). The CDR3 sequence is CATSRPPGQGFYGYTF. DNA of the CDR3: TGTGCCACCAGCAGACCTCCGGGACAGGGGTTCTATGGCTACACCTTC.

The gene calls are TRBV19 and TRBJ1-2; weak D call: TRBD1 (6 bases). CDR3 length equals 16 residues. Trimming removed 4 bases from V and 8 bases from J, with 23 bases in between. Germline assignment: CDR1 LNHDA and CDR2 SQIVND (reference sequence). CDR3 loop: CASSTTRTAALGGYTF. The CDR3 DNA reads as TGTGCCAGTAGTACCACGCGGACAGCGGCCCTCGGAGGCTACACCTTC.

V is TRBV7-9 and J is TRBJ1-2; 7 nucleotides agree with TRBD1. Germline V gene sequence: CDR1 SEHNR, CDR2 FQNEAQ (reference sequence). The CDR3 spans 13 residues. Trimming at V came to 3 bases and at J to 7 bases, leaving 5 bases not matched to a gene. For the CDR3, the DNA is TGTGCCAGCAGCTTCACAGGGGAAAGTGGCTACACCTTC. It yields the protein CASSFTGESGYTF.

This sequence joins TRBV2 and TRBJ1-4; TRBD1 matches 9 bases. Per germline, CDR1 SNHLY and CDR2 FYNNEI. The CDR3 totals 16 residues. With V trimmed by 3 bases and J by 4 bases, 6 bases remained unmatched. CDR3 coding DNA: TGTGCCAGCAGTGAGAAGGGACAGGGCTTTAATGAAAAACTGTTTTTT. It specifies CASSEKGQGFNEKLFF.